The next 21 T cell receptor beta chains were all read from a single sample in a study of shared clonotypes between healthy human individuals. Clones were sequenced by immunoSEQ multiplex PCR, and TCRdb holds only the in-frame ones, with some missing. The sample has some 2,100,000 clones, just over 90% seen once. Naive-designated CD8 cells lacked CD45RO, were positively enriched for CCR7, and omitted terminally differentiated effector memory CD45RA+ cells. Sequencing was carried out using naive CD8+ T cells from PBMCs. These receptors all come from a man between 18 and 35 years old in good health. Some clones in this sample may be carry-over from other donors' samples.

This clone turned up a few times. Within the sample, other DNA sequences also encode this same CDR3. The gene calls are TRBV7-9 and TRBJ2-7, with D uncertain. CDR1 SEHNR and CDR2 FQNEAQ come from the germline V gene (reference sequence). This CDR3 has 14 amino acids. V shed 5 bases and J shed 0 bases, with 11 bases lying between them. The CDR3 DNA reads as TGTGCCAGCAGCCCCCGTGATAGCTCCTACGAGCAGTACTTC. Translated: CASSPRDSSYEQYF.

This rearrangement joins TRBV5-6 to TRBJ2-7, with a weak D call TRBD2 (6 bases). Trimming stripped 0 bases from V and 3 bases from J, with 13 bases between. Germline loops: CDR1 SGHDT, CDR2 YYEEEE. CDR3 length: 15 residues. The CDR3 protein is CASSLEGLVHYEQYF. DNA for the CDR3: TGTGCCAGCAGCTTGGAGGGACTGGTCCACTACGAGCAGTACTTC.

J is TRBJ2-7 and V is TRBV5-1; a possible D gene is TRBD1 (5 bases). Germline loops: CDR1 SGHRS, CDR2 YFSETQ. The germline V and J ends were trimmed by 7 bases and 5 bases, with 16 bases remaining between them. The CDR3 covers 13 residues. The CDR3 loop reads CASRRRQGDEQYF. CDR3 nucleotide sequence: TGCGCCAGCCGGAGACGTCAGGGCGACGAGCAGTACTTC.

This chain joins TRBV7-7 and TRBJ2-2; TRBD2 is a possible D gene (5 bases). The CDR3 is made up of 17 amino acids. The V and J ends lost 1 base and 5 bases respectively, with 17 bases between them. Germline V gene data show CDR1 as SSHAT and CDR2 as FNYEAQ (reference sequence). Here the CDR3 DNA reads TGTGCCAGCAGCTTAGGAGGGTTCAGAGGGCCGACCGGGGAGCTGTTTTTT. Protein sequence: CASSLGGFRGPTGELFF.

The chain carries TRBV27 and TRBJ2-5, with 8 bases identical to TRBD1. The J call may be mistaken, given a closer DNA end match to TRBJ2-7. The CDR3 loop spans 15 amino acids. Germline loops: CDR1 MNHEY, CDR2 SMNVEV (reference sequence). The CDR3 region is CASSPRRGLSYEQYF. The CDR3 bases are TGTGCCAGCAGTCCCCGCAGGGGGCTCTCCTACGAGCAGTACTTC.

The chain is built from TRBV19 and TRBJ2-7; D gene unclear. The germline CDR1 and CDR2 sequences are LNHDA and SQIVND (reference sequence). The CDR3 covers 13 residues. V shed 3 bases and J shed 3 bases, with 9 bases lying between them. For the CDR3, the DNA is TGTGCCAGTAGTATTTACCGAGGCTACGAGCAGTACTTC. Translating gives CASSIYRGYEQYF. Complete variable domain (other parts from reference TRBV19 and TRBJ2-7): DGGITQSPKYLFRKEGQNVTLSCEQNLNHDAMYWYRQDPGQGLRLIYYSQIVNDFQKGDIAEGYSVSREKKESFPLTVTSAQKNPTAFYLCASSIYRGYEQYFGPGTRLTVT.

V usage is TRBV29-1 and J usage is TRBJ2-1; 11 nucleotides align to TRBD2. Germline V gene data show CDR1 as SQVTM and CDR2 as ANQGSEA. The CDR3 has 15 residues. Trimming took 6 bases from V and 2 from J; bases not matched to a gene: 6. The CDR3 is CSVSGTSGPYNEQFF. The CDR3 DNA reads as TGCAGCGTCTCCGGGACTAGCGGACCCTACAATGAGCAGTTCTTC.

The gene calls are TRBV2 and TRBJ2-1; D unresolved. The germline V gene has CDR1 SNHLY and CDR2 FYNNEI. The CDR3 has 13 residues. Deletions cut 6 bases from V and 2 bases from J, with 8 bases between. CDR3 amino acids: CASRRDTYNEQFF. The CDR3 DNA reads TGTGCCAGCAGGCGAGACACCTACAATGAGCAGTTCTTC.

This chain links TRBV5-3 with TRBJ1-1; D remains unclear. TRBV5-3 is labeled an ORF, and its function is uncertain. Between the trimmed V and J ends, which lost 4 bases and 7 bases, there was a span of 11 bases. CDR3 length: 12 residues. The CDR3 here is CARSPRTLEAFF. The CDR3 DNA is TGTGCCAGAAGCCCTCGAACGCTTGAAGCTTTCTTT.

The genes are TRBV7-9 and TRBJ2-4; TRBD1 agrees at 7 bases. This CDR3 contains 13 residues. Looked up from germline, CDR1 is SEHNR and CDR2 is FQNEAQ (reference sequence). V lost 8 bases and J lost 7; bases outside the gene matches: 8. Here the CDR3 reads CASQQQGLNIQYF. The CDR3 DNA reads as TGTGCCAGCCAACAACAGGGGTTGAACATTCAGTACTTC.

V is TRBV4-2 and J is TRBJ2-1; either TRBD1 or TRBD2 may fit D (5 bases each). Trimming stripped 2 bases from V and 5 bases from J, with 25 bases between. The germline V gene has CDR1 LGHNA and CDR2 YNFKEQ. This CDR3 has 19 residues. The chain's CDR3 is CASSQLGAGAEAEDNEQFF. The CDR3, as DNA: TGTGCCAGCAGCCAACTAGGGGCCGGGGCTGAGGCTGAAGACAATGAGCAGTTCTTC.

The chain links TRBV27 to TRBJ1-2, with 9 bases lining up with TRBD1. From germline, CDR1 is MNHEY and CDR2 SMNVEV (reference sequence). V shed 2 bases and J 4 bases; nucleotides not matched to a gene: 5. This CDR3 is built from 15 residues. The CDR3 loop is CASSLRQGVGYGYTF. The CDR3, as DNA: TGTGCCAGCAGTTTACGACAGGGGGTTGGCTATGGCTACACCTTC.

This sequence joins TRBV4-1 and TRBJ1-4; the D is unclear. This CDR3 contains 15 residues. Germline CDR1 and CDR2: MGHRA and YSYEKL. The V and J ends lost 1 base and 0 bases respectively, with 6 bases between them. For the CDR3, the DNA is TGCGCCAGCAGCCAAGTATACGCAACTAATGAAAAACTGTTTTTT. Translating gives CASSQVYATNEKLFF.

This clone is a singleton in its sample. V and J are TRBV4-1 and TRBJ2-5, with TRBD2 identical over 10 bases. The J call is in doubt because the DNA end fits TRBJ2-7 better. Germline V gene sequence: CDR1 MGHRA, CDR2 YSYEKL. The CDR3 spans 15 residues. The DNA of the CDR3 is TGCGCCAGCAGCCTGGGCACTAGCGGGACCTACGAGCAGTACTTC. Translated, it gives CASSLGTSGTYEQYF.

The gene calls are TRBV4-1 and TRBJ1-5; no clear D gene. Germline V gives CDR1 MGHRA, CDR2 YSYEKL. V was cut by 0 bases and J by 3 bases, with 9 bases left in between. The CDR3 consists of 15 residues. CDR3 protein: CASSQDRPINQPQHF. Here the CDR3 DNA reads TGCGCCAGCAGCCAAGATCGCCCGATCAATCAGCCCCAGCATTTT.

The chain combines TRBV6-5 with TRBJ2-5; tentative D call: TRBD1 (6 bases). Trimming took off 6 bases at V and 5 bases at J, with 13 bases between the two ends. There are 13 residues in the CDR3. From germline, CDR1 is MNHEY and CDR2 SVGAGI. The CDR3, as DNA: TGTGCCAGCAGGTACAGGGTAGGCGAGACCCAGTACTTC. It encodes CASRYRVGETQYF.

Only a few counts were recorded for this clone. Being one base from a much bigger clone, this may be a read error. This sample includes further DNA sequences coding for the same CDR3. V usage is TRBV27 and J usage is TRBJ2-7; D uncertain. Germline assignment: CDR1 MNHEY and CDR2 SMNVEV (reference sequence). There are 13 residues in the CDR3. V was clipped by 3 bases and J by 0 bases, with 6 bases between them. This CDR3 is CASSFRSSYEQYF. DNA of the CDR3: TGTGCCAGCAGTTTCAGGAGCTCCTACGAGCAGTACTTC.

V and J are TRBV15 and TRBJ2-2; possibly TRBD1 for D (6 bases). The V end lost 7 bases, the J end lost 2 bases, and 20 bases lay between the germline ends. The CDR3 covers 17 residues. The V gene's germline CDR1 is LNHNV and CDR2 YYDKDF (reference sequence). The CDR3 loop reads CATTEFPGHRNTGELFF. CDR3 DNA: TGTGCCACCACCGAGTTTCCGGGACACCGAAACACCGGGGAGCTGTTTTTT.

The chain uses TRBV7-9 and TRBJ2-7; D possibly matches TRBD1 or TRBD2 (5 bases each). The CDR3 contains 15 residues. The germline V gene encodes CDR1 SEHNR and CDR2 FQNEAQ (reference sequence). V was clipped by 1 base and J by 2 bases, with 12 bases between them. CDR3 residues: CASSLDPRDPYEQYF. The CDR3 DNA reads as TGTGCCAGCAGCTTAGATCCACGGGACCCCTACGAGCAGTACTTC.

CDR3 amino acids: CASSEAFFPRTSGNEQYF. The CDR3 DNA sequence: TGTGCCAGCAGTGAAGCGTTCTTCCCTCGGACTAGCGGCAACGAGCAGTACTTC. This chain links TRBV2 with TRBJ2-7; 10 bases line up with TRBD2. Germline V gene lookup returns CDR1 SNHLY and CDR2 FYNNEI. After removal of 0 bases from V and 5 bases from J, the junction contained 13 bases not matched to a gene. CDR3 length: 18 amino acids.

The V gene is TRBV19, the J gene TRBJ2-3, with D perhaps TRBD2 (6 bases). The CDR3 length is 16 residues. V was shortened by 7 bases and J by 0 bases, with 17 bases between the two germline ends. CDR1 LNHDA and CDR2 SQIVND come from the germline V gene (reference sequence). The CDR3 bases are TGTGCCAGTAATGGAGGGGCCACAATAAGCACAGATACGCAGTATTTT. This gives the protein CASNGGATISTDTQYF.